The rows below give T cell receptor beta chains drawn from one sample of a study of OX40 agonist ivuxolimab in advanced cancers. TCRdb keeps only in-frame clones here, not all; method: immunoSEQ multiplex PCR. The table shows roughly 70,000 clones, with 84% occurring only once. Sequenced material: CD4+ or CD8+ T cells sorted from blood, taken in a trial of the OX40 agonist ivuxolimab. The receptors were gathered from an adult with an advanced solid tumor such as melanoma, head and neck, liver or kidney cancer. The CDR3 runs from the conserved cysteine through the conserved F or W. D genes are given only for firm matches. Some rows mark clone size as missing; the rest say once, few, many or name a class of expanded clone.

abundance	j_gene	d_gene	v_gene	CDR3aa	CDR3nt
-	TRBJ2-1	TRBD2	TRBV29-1	CSAPAGGVNEQFF	TGCAGCGCTCCAGCGGGAGGGGTCAATGAGCAGTTCTTC
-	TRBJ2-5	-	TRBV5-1	CASSPTVMETQYF	TGCGCCAGCAGCCCGACGGTTATGGAGACCCAGTACTTC
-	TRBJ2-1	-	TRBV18	CASSPILLAARPGDEQFF	TGTGCCAGCTCACCAATTCTGTTAGCGGCAAGACCCGGCGATGAGCAGTTCTTC
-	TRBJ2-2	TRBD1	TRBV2	CASSEAAGGGGELFF	TGTGCCAGCAGTGAAGCGGCAGGGGGCGGCGGGGAGCTGTTTTTT
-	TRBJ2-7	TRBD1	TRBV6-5	CASSYETGGREQYF	TGTGCCAGCAGTTACGAAACAGGGGGGCGCGAGCAGTACTTC
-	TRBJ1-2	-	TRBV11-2	CASSPRQLYGYTF	TGTGCCAGCAGCCCCCGACAGCTATATGGCTACACCTTC
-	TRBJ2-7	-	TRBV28	CASSSPNEQYF	TGTGCCAGCAGTTCCCCCAACGAGCAGTACTTC
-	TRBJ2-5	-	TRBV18	CASSRLLQETQYF	TGTGCCAGCTCGAGACTATTACAAGAGACCCAGTACTTC
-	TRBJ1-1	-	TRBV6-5	CASSRFSGNTEAFF	TGTGCCAGCAGCAGATTCAGTGGGAACACTGAAGCTTTCTTT
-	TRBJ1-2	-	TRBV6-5	CASMGGDYGYTF	TGTGCCAGCATGGGAGGGGACTATGGCTACACCTTC
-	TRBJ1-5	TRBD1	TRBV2	CASSRDREQPQHF	TGTGCCAGCAGCCGGGACAGGGAGCAGCCCCAGCATTTT
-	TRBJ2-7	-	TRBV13	CASRSTVSYEQYF	TGTGCCAGCAGATCGACAGTCTCCTACGAGCAGTACTTC
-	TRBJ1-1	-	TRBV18	CASSPPRSGAMNTEAFF	TGTGCCAGCTCACCCCCGCGGTCGGGCGCGATGAACACTGAAGCTTTCTTT
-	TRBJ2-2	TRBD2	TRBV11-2	CASSPIAGGITGELFF	TGTGCCAGCAGCCCGATAGCGGGAGGGATCACCGGGGAGCTGTTTTTT
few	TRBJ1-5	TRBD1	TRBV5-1	CASSLAGGLNQPQHF	TGCGCCAGCAGCTTGGCAGGGGGGCTGAATCAGCCCCAGCATTTT
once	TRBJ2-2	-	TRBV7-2	CASSLGRVGTGELFF	TGTGCCAGCAGCTTAGGGAGGGTAGGGACCGGGGAGCTGTTTTTT
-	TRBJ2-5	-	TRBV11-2	CASSSSGGQETQYF	TGTGCCAGCAGCTCGTCCGGCGGACAAGAGACCCAGTACTTC
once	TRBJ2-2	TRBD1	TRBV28	CASTGTGVTGELFF	TGTGCCAGCACCGGGACAGGGGTCACCGGGGAGCTGTTTTTT